The 19 T cell receptor beta chains below all came from one sample that was sequenced in a study of blood T cell repertoires in COVID-19. Only in-frame clones appear in the TCRdb table, and some are missing; sequencing was by immunoSEQ multiplex PCR. The sample lists about 270,000 clones; about 86% were seen once. The sample was peripheral blood. The receptors originated from a woman aged 25-40 years with COVID-19, enrolled during active disease.

CDR3 region: CALDRGQNQPQHF. DNA for the CDR3: TGTGCCTTGGACAGGGGGCAGAATCAGCCCCAGCATTTT. The chain employs TRBV30 and TRBJ1-5; 11 nucleotides agree with TRBD1. The CDR3 covers 13 residues. Germline V lookup: CDR1 GTSNPN, CDR2 SVGIG (reference sequence). Trimming removed 7 bases from V and 4 bases from J; junction bases left unmatched: 3.

This chain connects TRBV28 to TRBJ1-2; a possible D gene is TRBD1 (6 bases). The germline CDR1 and CDR2 sequences are MDHEN and SYDVKM. This CDR3 comprises 15 residues. Trimming removed 5 bases from V and 0 bases from J, with 13 bases in between. CDR3 protein: CASSPGQSSNYGYTF. For the CDR3, the DNA is TGTGCCAGCAGTCCCGGACAGTCTTCTAACTATGGCTACACCTTC.

V usage is TRBV10-1 and J usage is TRBJ2-2; D is possibly TRBD1 (6 bases). Between the trimmed V and J ends, which lost 4 bases and 7 bases, there was a span of 10 bases. The CDR3 runs 13 residues. The germline CDR1 and CDR2 sequences are WNHNN and SYGVQD (reference sequence). CDR3 amino acids: CASSGQVNGELFF. The DNA of the CDR3 is TGCGCCAGCAGTGGACAGGTCAACGGGGAGCTGTTTTTT.

V usage is TRBV5-4 and J usage is TRBJ2-3; TRBD2 matches at 14 bases. J was trimmed by 6 bases and V by 4 bases; bases with no gene match: 7. The CDR3 sequence is 16 residues long. The germline V gene encodes CDR1 SGHNT and CDR2 YYREEE (reference sequence). The CDR3 here is CASSPGGLAGADTQYF. The DNA for the CDR3 is TGTGCCAGCAGCCCGGGGGGACTAGCGGGGGCCGATACGCAGTATTTT.

The chain recombines TRBV7-6 with TRBJ2-3; 15 nucleotides match TRBD2. Germline V gives CDR1 SGHVS, CDR2 FNYEAQ. CDR3 size: 18 residues. Trimming at V came to 5 bases and at J to 7 bases, leaving 13 bases not matched to a gene. CDR3 sequence reads: CASSAGLAGGPRWYTQYF. The DNA of the CDR3 is TGTGCCAGCAGCGCCGGACTAGCGGGGGGGCCTAGGTGGTATACGCAGTATTTT.

The chain uses TRBV11-2 and TRBJ2-5, with TRBD2 as a possible D gene (7 bases). The length of the CDR3 is 16 residues. Germline lookup yields CDR1 SGHAT and CDR2 FQNNGV. Trimming removed 1 base from V and 5 bases from J, with 17 bases in between. The CDR3 spells CASSLAWGGPGETQYF. DNA of the CDR3: TGTGCCAGCAGCTTAGCCTGGGGGGGCCCTGGGGAGACCCAGTACTTC.

The chain combines TRBV10-3 with TRBJ2-5; maybe TRBD2 (5 bases). In germline, CDR1 is ENHRY, CDR2 SYGVKD. V dropped 11 bases and J dropped 5 bases, with 18 bases sitting between them. This CDR3 comprises 13 residues. CDR3 amino acids: CASSSPSKETQYF. The CDR3, as DNA: TGTGCCTCTAGCTCCCCTAGCAAGGAGACCCAGTACTTC.

This clone was recorded only once. CDR3 DNA: TGTGCCAGCAGCGCACGACTAGCGGGGGGGGTGGTTACGCAGTATTTT. The encoded protein is CASSARLAGGVVTQYF. The V gene is TRBV7-2, the J gene TRBJ2-3, with TRBD2 identical over 14 bases. The CDR3 has 16 residues. Germline trimming cut 5 bases from V and 8 bases from J; bases unmatched to any gene: 9. Per germline, CDR1 SGHTA and CDR2 FQGNSA.

The gene calls are TRBV7-2 and TRBJ1-5; D gene unclear. This CDR3 is 15 amino acids long. The germline gives CDR1 SGHTA, CDR2 FQGNSA. Trimming stripped 3 bases from V and 7 bases from J, with 16 bases between. For the CDR3, the DNA is TGTGCCAGCAGCTTGATCCTCGGAGTTACCCAGCCCCAGCATTTT. The encoded protein is CASSLILGVTQPQHF.

This sequence joins TRBV5-1 and TRBJ2-1; the match to TRBD2 covers 8 bases. The V and J ends lost 3 bases and 9 bases, in that order; junction bases with no gene match: 8. Germline lookup yields CDR1 SGHRS and CDR2 YFSETQ. The CDR3 has 14 residues. CDR3 nucleotides: TGCGCCAGCAGCTGGGGGCTAGCGGGCACTGAGCAGTTCTTC. It encodes CASSWGLAGTEQFF.

This rearrangement joins TRBV19 to TRBJ2-7; 7 bases match TRBD1. With V trimmed by 3 bases and J by 6 bases, 14 bases remained unmatched. There are 16 residues in the CDR3. CDR1 LNHDA and CDR2 SQIVND come from the germline V gene (reference sequence). The DNA of the CDR3 is TGTGCCAGTAGTATTTCAGCGACAGGGCATAAGGGCGAGCAGTACTTC. This gives the protein CASSISATGHKGEQYF.

The CDR3 DNA follows: TGTGCCAGCAGTTTCGACAGGGGCGAGCCCCAGCATTTT. Translated, it gives CASSFDRGEPQHF. The V gene is TRBV27, the J gene TRBJ1-5; 8 positions agree with TRBD1. CDR1 is MNHEY, CDR2 SMNVEV, per germline (reference sequence). The ends lost 3 bases at V and 8 bases at J; junction bases unmatched: 3. The CDR3 is 13 residues long.

This clone has just a few counts. The chain is built from TRBV5-4 and TRBJ2-1, with D possibly matching TRBD2 (6 bases). This CDR3 spans 14 amino acids. Trimming removed 9 bases at V and 4 bases at J, with 17 bases between. Germline V CDR1 and CDR2: SGHNT, YYREEE (reference sequence). CDR3 nucleotides: TGTGCCATCCCGCAGGCGGGGCGTTACAATGAGCAGTTCTTC. Translated, it gives CAIPQAGRYNEQFF.

This clone is a singleton in its sample. The CDR3 nucleotides read TGTGCCAGCAGCTTAGTTCCGAGGCGGGAGCTGTTTTTT. Translating it yields CASSLVPRRELFF. The genes are TRBV11-2 and TRBJ2-2, with unresolved D. The CDR3 totals 13 residues. Germline-derived CDR1 and CDR2 are SGHAT and FQNNGV. The ends were cut back, 1 base at V and 9 bases at J, with 9 bases in the middle. The complete variable domain, with remaining parts taken from reference TRBV11-2 and TRBJ2-2, reads EAGVAQSPRYKIIEKRQSVAFWCNPISGHATLYWYQQILGQGPKLLIQFQNNGVVDDSQLPKDRFSAERLKGVDSTLKIQPAKLEDSAVYLCASSLVPRRELFFGEGSRLTVL.

The chain carries TRBV5-1 and TRBJ2-2; 8 bases are a match to TRBD2. This CDR3 region has 14 residues. The V and J ends lost 4 bases and 5 bases, in that order; junction bases with no gene match: 4. Germline CDR1 and CDR2: SGHRS and YFSETQ. As DNA, the CDR3 is TGCGCCAGCAGCCCGGGGGGGCAAACCGGGGAGCTGTTTTTT. It codes for CASSPGGQTGELFF.

The rearrangement joins TRBV5-4 to TRBJ2-3; 7 bases are shared with TRBD1. The ends lost 3 bases at V and 2 bases at J; junction bases unmatched: 6. The CDR3 loop spans 15 amino acids. Per the germline V gene, CDR1 is SGHNT and CDR2 is YYREEE (reference sequence). The CDR3: CASSWGTVPTDTQYF. DNA for the CDR3: TGTGCCAGCAGCTGGGGGACAGTCCCCACAGATACGCAGTATTTT.

V and J are TRBV7-8 and TRBJ1-5; 9 positions agree with TRBD1. This CDR3 region has 15 residues. The germline V gene has CDR1 SGHVS and CDR2 FQNEAQ. V shed 6 bases and J 2 bases; nucleotides not matched to a gene: 5. CDR3 nucleotide sequence: TGTGCCAGCAGTCCCACAGGGGGCGGCAATCAGCCCCAGCATTTT. This sequence encodes CASSPTGGGNQPQHF.

CDR3 residues: CASSSGGLAKNIQYF. In DNA form, the CDR3 reads TGTGCCAGTTCTAGCGGGGGTTTAGCCAAAAACATTCAGTACTTC. This chain uses TRBV28 with TRBJ2-4; 10 bases agree with TRBD2. CDR1 and CDR2 (germline): MDHEN, SYDVKM. The CDR3 runs 15 residues. Losses at the gene ends were 9 bases for V and 0 bases for J; bases not matched to a gene: 5.

CDR3 in DNA: TGTGCCAGCAGTTCCCCCTCGGACAGTACCCTCACAGATACGCAGTATTTT. This encodes CASSSPSDSTLTDTQYF. The V and J genes are TRBV28 and TRBJ2-3, with D perhaps TRBD1 (6 bases). In germline, CDR1 is MDHEN, CDR2 SYDVKM. The V end lost 4 bases, the J end lost 2 bases, and 19 bases lay between the germline ends. The CDR3 runs 17 residues.